The 15 T cell receptor beta chains given below trace back to one sample, sequenced in a study of T cells in Graves' hyperthyroidism and ophthalmopathy (dated by TCRdb to between 2017 and 2020). Library method: multiplex PCR. The data were produced on an Illumina HiSeq 2000. The TCR beta CDR3 regions were amplified from the RNA transcripts. For the first round of RT-PCR on the TCR CDR3, the HTBI primer set was used together with the Qiagen OneStep RT-PCR kit. TCRdb itself trimmed the public reads at Q25 with fastp, ran MiXCR and retained productive beta chains. Each entry merges the rows of one CDR3 protein and shows their most common DNA and genes. The sample includes 610,000 or so distinct CDR3 sequences, with 40% to 55% observed a single time. The biggest ten clones account for roughly 8.2% of the sample. The sequenced material came from peripheral blood or thyroid tissue (not recorded which). The receptor set was obtained from a woman between 18 and 29 years old with Graves' hyperthyroidism.

This sequence joins TRBV2 and TRBJ2-5, with 7 bases fitting TRBD1. The germline CDR1 and CDR2 sequences are SNHLY and FYNNEI. The CDR3 is 14 amino acids. Unmatched junction bases numbered 13, after V lost 6 bases and J lost 9 bases. CDR3 DNA: TGTGCCAGCAGCCTTCAGGGGGTAGGTCAGCCCCAGTACTTC. This gives the protein CASSLQGVGQPQYF.

This clonotype was detected ten times or more. V gene TRBV6-5 combines with J gene TRBJ2-6, with 10 bases aligning to TRBD1. CDR3 length: 20 amino acids. The germline V gene has CDR1 MNHEY and CDR2 SVGAGI. Trimming cost V 0 bases and J 2 bases; bases outside gene matches: 10. CDR3 nucleotides: TGTGCCAGCAGTTACTCGCTGCCCGGGACAGGGGCCACTGGGGCCAACGTCCTGACTTTC. It is translated as CASSYSLPGTGATGANVLTF.

This clonotype was seen a handful of times. V and J are TRBV29-1 and TRBJ2-1, with 7 bases aligning to TRBD2. Germline assignment: CDR1 SQVTM and CDR2 ANQGSEA. V gave up 2 bases and J gave up 6 bases; unmatched junction bases: 7. There are 14 residues in the CDR3. The CDR3 nucleotides read TGCAGCGTTGAATCCAGCGGGATCGCCAATGAGCAGTTCTTC. Translated: CSVESSGIANEQFF.

This clonotype was recorded at least ten times. The genes are TRBV12-3 or TRBV12-4 and TRBJ2-7; 7 bases line up with TRBD2. This CDR3 contains 13 residues. Trimming removed 6 bases from V and 5 bases from J; junction bases left unmatched: 7. CDR3: CASSRTRVHEQYF. CDR3 nucleotides: TGTGCCAGCAGCAGGACTAGGGTCCACGAGCAGTACTTC.

This clonotype was seen ten or more times. The chain employs TRBV7-9 and TRBJ1-4; 9 bases line up with TRBD1. Per germline, CDR1 SEHNR and CDR2 FQNEAQ (reference sequence). This CDR3 region has 15 residues. V gave up 6 bases and J gave up 6 bases; unmatched junction bases: 8. The CDR3 coding sequence is TGTGCCAGCAGATACGCGAGGGACAGGGATGAAAAACTGTTTTTT. Translating it yields CASRYARDRDEKLFF.

The CDR3 DNA follows: TGTGCCAGCAGTTGGGCAGCGGGATATGGCTACACCTTC. It yields the protein CASSWAAGYGYTF. This chain uses TRBV7-2 with TRBJ1-2; no clear D gene. The germline V and J ends were trimmed by 6 bases and 5 bases, with 13 bases remaining between them. The germline V gene has CDR1 SGHTA and CDR2 FQGNSA. The CDR3 is 13 residues long.

The sample holds many counts of this clonotype. The chain carries TRBV20-1 and TRBJ1-1; tentatively, D is TRBD1 (5 bases). V dropped 6 bases and J dropped 6 bases, with 23 bases sitting between them. The CDR3 consists of 15 residues. CDR1 and CDR2 (germline): DFQATT, SNEGSKA (reference sequence). The chain's CDR3 is CSAPQPGYFRAEAFF. Here the CDR3 DNA reads TGCAGTGCCCCCCAGCCAGGGTATTTTAGAGCTGAAGCTTTCTTT.

This clonotype was counted at least ten times. The chain employs TRBV11-2 and TRBJ1-4; TRBD1 is a possible D gene (6 bases). The CDR3 runs to 12 residues. V lost 5 bases and J lost 7, with 8 bases in between. The germline gives CDR1 SGHAT, CDR2 FQNNGV. This CDR3 is CASSQGTEKLFF. The CDR3 DNA follows: TGTGCCAGCAGCCAGGGGACTGAAAAACTGTTTTTT. The whole variable domain, remainder taken from reference TRBV11-2 and TRBJ1-4, is EAGVAQSPRYKIIEKRQSVAFWCNPISGHATLYWYQQILGQGPKLLIQFQNNGVVDDSQLPKDRFSAERLKGVDSTLKIQPAKLEDSAVYLCASSQGTEKLFFGSGTQLSVL.

This clonotype was seen only a few times. The V call is TRBV12-5, the J call TRBJ1-3; a weak D match, TRBD1 (6 bases). Germline loops: CDR1 LGHNT, CDR2 FRNRAP. V lost 5 bases to trimming and J lost 4 bases, with 12 bases between them. The CDR3 spans 14 residues. CDR3 sequence: CASGPTGSGNTIYF. For the CDR3, the DNA is TGTGCTAGTGGTCCAACAGGGTCCGGAAACACCATATATTTT.

This clonotype was counted a few times. The V gene is TRBV14, the J gene TRBJ2-2; the match to TRBD1 covers 8 bases. This CDR3 is 16 amino acids long. Trimming took 1 base from V and 3 from J; bases not matched to a gene: 4. Germline CDR1 SGHDN, CDR2 FVKESK. CDR3 in amino acids: CASSQVRTGYTGELFF. The CDR3 coding sequence is TGTGCCAGCAGCCAAGTTCGGACAGGGTACACCGGGGAGCTGTTTTTT.

CDR3 amino acids: CASSTIGGNSNQPQHF. In nucleotides, the CDR3 is TGTGCCAGCAGTACCATAGGGGGGAATAGCAATCAGCCCCAGCATTTT. The chain links TRBV12-3 or TRBV12-4 to TRBJ1-5; D might be TRBD1 (6 bases). The germline V and J ends were trimmed by 5 bases and 0 bases, with 14 bases remaining between them. This CDR3 comprises 16 residues.

At least ten counts were recorded for this clonotype. The chain employs TRBV7-9 and TRBJ1-2; D gene ambiguous. The CDR3 runs 14 residues. The ends were cut back, 4 bases at V and 7 bases at J, with 16 bases in the middle. CDR1 is SEHNR and CDR2 is FQNEAQ in the germline V gene (reference sequence). CDR3 sequence reads: CASSSVEGGSGYTF. Written as DNA, the CDR3 is TGTGCCAGCAGCTCGGTCGAAGGTGGTAGTGGCTACACCTTC.

The chain has TRBV29-1 and TRBJ2-1; weak D call: TRBD2 (6 bases). The CDR3 is 15 residues long. Trimming took 3 bases from V and 8 from J, leaving 20 bases between them. Germline CDR1 is SQVTM and CDR2 is ANQGSEA. This CDR3 reads CSVEGRKGGLDEQFF. The CDR3 DNA sequence: TGCAGCGTTGAGGGAAGGAAGGGAGGACTCGATGAGCAGTTCTTC.

Concerning this clonotype: A much larger clone lies a single base off, so this may be a read error. The chain uses TRBV28 and TRBJ2-7; TRBD1 or TRBD2 may be the D gene (5 bases each). Trimming stripped 6 bases from V and 7 bases from J, with 16 bases between. The CDR3 contains 13 residues. The germline CDR1 and CDR2 sequences are MDHEN and SYDVKM. In DNA form, the CDR3 reads TGTGCCAGCAGCGACAGAGAGGGTAGAGAGCAGTACTTC. Its translation is CASSDREGREQYF.

The chain joins TRBV20-1 to TRBJ1-1, with 8 bases that match TRBD1. Germline loops: CDR1 DFQATT, CDR2 SNEGSKA (reference sequence). V gave up 1 base and J gave up 1 base; unmatched junction bases: 2. The CDR3 is 14 amino acids. This CDR3 reads CSARGTGRNTEAFF. CDR3 DNA sequence: TGCAGTGCTAGAGGGACAGGGCGGAACACTGAAGCTTTCTTT.